This TCR beta chain was recorded in a study of Graves' ophthalmopathy and Graves' hyperthyroidism. Points from the study as a whole: Ophthalmopathy progression was predicted by the model at approximately 71% sensitivity and approximately 72% specificity.

Beta-chain TCR CDR3 regions were amplified from RNA transcripts. First-round RT-PCR relied on HTBI primers, and a second-round multiplex PCR came next. TCRdb re-analysed the multiplex PCR reads in MiXCR, keeping a single row per CDR3 protein. The data contain about 400,000 distinct CDR3 sequences, about 18% of them singletons. Excluded were patients with other autoimmune diseases, uncontrolled infections, pregnancy or lactation. The table lists this clonotype with many counts. The antigen remains undetermined. Germline CDR1 PRHDT, CDR2 FYEKMQ (reference sequence). The CDR3 has 20 residues. The junction had 28 bases not matched to a gene; V was cut back by 5 bases and J by 7 bases.

The V gene is TRBV13, the J gene TRBJ2-7; 8 nucleotides match TRBD2. Sequencing input: peripheral blood. The clonotype originates from a woman younger than 30 with Graves' ophthalmopathy. CDR3 sequence (DNA): TGTGCCAGCAGCAGCACCACTCCTAACCCGCTTAGCGGGAAGGCTAGAGAGCAGTACTTC. It yields the protein CASSSTTPNPLSGKAREQYF.